This T cell receptor beta chain was observed in a study of cytotoxic CD8 clonotypes in ibrutinib-treated CLL. Overall study context: Timing of response sample collection was a median around 13 months after treatment start, with a range of 6 to 36. Study-level results: Baseline-level clonality went beyond age-matched healthy donors and moved in step with circulating CD8+ T-cell counts.

Turning to this clone: The antigen is undetermined.

Germline V lookup: CDR1 SGHKS, CDR2 YYEKEE (reference sequence). This CDR3 has 15 amino acids. The ends were cut back, 4 bases at V and 6 bases at J, with 20 bases in the middle. Target depth was 1 in 200,000 to 1 in 1 million T cells, about 10x per clonotype. Assay: immunoSEQ multiplex PCR; the TCRdb copy retains only in-frame clones and omits some. The data show around 300,000 clones, just under 80% seen once. The chain joins TRBV5-5 to TRBJ2-7; D is possibly TRBD2 (5 bases). This clonotype originated in a human donor with chronic lymphocytic leukemia. Sample: PBMCs, taken before ibrutinib treatment. CDR3 residues: CASSPVGSGFIEQYF. Written as DNA, the CDR3 is TGTGCCAGCAGCCCGGTGGGATCGGGGTTTATCGAGCAGTACTTC.